This TCR beta chain is from a study of a mutant IDH1 vaccine in newly diagnosed glioma. Study details: In some groups vaccination began 4-6 weeks post-radiotherapy; others received it with temozolomide.

Whole-study findings and limits: Whatever changes occurred in top peripheral T cell clonotypes seemed unrelated to pseudoprogression. Induction of immune responses by the vaccine occurred in about 93% of patients.

Only in-frame clones appear in the TCRdb table, and some are missing; sequencing was by immunoSEQ multiplex PCR. The data show approximately 60,000 clones, under 85% seen once. Specified time point: week 47, end of study. The content of each vaccine dose was 300 ug of mutant IDH1 20-mer peptide, and topical imiquimod accompanied it. Concerning this clone itself: As yet, its antigen is unknown.

Germline V gene lookup returns CDR1 SSHAT and CDR2 FNYEAQ (reference sequence). Deletions cut 5 bases from V and 4 bases from J, with 15 bases between. The CDR3 has 15 amino acids. This sequence originates from a man aged 30-40 years with glioma. The sequencing used PBMCs, collected from a glioma patient whose treatment included an IDH1 peptide vaccine. The rearrangement joins TRBV7-7 to TRBJ2-1; a weak D match, TRBD2 (6 bases). In DNA form, the CDR3 reads TGTGCCAGCAGCCCCACGGCGGGGAGGTACAATGAGCAGTTCTTC. This codes for CASSPTAGRYNEQFF.